The T cell receptor (beta chain) described here comes from a study of shared clonotypes between healthy human individuals. Notes on the study in general: The authors expected sequencing depth to affect clonotype sharing among donors. In the sorted subsets, rarefaction showed sequencing was incomplete despite large depth.

Assay execution proceeded at the deep level. This table comes from immunoSEQ multiplex PCR, and its TCRdb copy is limited to in-frame clones, with some not included. The sample contains 950,000 to 1,100,000 clones, around three quarters of which appear only once. To note about this clone: The target antigen is unknown.

The study drew all its donors from Caucasian adults living in Nashville, Tennessee. This CDR3 contains 15 residues. The germline CDR1 and CDR2 sequences are MNHNY and SVGAGI (reference sequence). The germline V and J ends were trimmed by 0 bases and 1 base, with 7 bases remaining between them. The receptor was isolated from a man aged 18 to 30 in good health. Some clones in this sample may be carry-over from other donors' samples. V gene TRBV6-6 combines with J gene TRBJ2-4; tentatively, D is TRBD1 (6 bases). Sequenced sample: memory CD4+ T cells from PBMCs. Subset defined: CD45RA-negative fraction. DNA of the CDR3: TGTGCCAGCAGTTACTCGCAGGGGGCCAAAAACATTCAGTACTTC. Protein: CASSYSQGAKNIQYF.